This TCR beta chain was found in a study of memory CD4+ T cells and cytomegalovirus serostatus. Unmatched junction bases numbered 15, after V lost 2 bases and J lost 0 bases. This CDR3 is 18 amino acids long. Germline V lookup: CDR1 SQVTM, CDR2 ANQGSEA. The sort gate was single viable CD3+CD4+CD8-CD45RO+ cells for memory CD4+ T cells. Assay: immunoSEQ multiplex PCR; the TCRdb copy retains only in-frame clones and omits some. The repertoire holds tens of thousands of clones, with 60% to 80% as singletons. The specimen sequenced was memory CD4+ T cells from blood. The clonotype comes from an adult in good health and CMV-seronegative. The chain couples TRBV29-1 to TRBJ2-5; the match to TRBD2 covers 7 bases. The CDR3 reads CSVEIVGGEGAYQETQYF. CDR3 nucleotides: TGCAGCGTTGAAATCGTGGGAGGGGAGGGTGCCTACCAAGAGACCCAGTACTTC. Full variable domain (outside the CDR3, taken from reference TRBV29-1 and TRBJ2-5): SAVISQKPSRDICQRGTSLTIQCQVDSQVTMMFWYRQQPGQSLTLIATANQGSEATYESGFVIDKFPISRPNLTFSTLTVSNMSPEDSSIYLCSVEIVGGEGAYQETQYFGPGTRLLVL.